This is a list of T cell receptor beta chains from one sample in a study of blood T cells in healthy people across ages. Via MiXCR, TCRdb re-called the 5' RACE reads, giving one row per CDR3 protein. The sample yields approximately 700,000 distinct CDR3 sequences, 32% seen once. The specimen was blood. The receptors here all came from an elderly woman in good health. The CDR3 runs from the conserved cysteine through the conserved F or W. A D gene is named only where the DNA matches it firmly. Expanded clones get a size class; other rows say once, few or many, or leave the size out.

size,V,J,D,CDR3,DNA
NA,TRBV10-3,TRBJ1-1,NA,CAISEFSPGRVNTEAFF,TGTGCCATCAGTGAGTTTAGCCCGGGACGGGTGAACACTGAAGCTTTCTTT
NA,TRBV12-3/TRBV12-4,TRBJ1-5,NA,CASSSTGPSNRPQHF,TGTGCCAGCAGTAGTACGGGACCCTCGAATCGGCCCCAGCATTTT
NA,TRBV5-1,TRBJ2-5,TRBD2,CASSLVGGNLGETQYF,TGCGCCAGCAGCTTGGTCGGGGGGAACCTGGGGGAGACCCAGTACTTC
many,TRBV5-1,TRBJ1-4,TRBD1,CASSLGTGGFARNEKLFF,TGCGCCAGCAGCTTGGGGACAGGGGGCTTCGCCCGAAATGAAAAACTGTTTTTT
many,TRBV7-3,TRBJ2-1,NA,CASSLTVSRENEQFF,TGTGCCAGCAGCTTAACAGTTAGTCGGGAGAATGAGCAGTTCTTC
many,TRBV20-1,TRBJ1-2,NA,CSAGTPYGGYTF,TGCAGTGCCGGGACACCCTATGGAGGCTACACCTTC
many,TRBV18,TRBJ2-1,NA,CASSPPKGDTDYNEQFF,TGTGCCAGCTCACCACCGAAGGGGGATACAGATTACAATGAGCAGTTCTTC
once,TRBV7-2,TRBJ1-3,NA,CASSLTGAGGNTIYF,TGTGCCAGCAGCCTTACGGGGGCGGGAGGAAACACCATATATTTT
NA,TRBV29-1,TRBJ2-1,NA,CSVEQKYNEQFF,TGCAGCGTTGAACAAAAATACAATGAGCAGTTCTTC
few,TRBV29-1,TRBJ1-3,NA,CSVGQGNTIYF,TGCAGCGTTGGACAGGGAAACACCATATATTTT
NA,TRBV2,TRBJ1-5,TRBD1,CASSQGRNQPQHF,TGTGCCAGTTCACAGGGGCGAAATCAGCCCCAGCATTTT
once,TRBV20-1,TRBJ2-7,NA,CSATPAAKPEQYF,TGCAGTGCTACTCCAGCGGCTAAACCAGAGCAGTACTTC
NA,TRBV20-1,TRBJ1-1,NA,CSAERSASLTEAFF,TGCAGTGCGGAGAGGTCTGCATCACTGACTGAAGCTTTCTTT
few,TRBV2,TRBJ2-7,TRBD2,CASSPERGGAYEQYF,TGTGCCAGCAGTCCCGAGCGGGGGGGAGCCTACGAGCAGTACTTC
once,TRBV20-1,TRBJ2-1,TRBD2,CNARDSALAGVAEQFF,TGCAATGCTAGAGATTCAGCGCTAGCGGGGGTGGCTGAGCAGTTCTTC
many,TRBV27,TRBJ1-5,NA,CASSMGAEQPQHF,TGTGCCAGCAGTATGGGGGCCGAACAGCCCCAGCATTTT
NA,TRBV7-2,TRBJ2-3,NA,CASSPLGGGLVTQYF,TGTGCCAGCAGCCCCCTAGGGGGGGGGCTTGTTACGCAGTATTTT
NA,TRBV6-1,TRBJ2-3,TRBD2,CASSARTSGGSIFTTDTQYF,TGTGCCAGCAGTGCCCGGACTAGCGGGGGGTCGATCTTTACCACAGATACGCAGTATTTT
many,TRBV15,TRBJ2-7,TRBD1,CATSRSSGGGPSYEQYF,TGTGCCACCAGCAGATCCTCAGGGGGCGGCCCCTCCTACGAGCAGTACTTC
few,TRBV20-1,TRBJ2-2,NA,CSASPGEENTGELFF,TGCAGTGCTAGTCCGGGCGAGGAGAACACCGGGGAGCTGTTTTTT
few,TRBV6-1,TRBJ1-1,NA,CASSESRTGTEAFF,TGTGCCAGCAGTGAATCCCGGACGGGCACTGAAGCTTTCTTT
NA,TRBV5-1,TRBJ1-1,TRBD1,CASSLGTGGLMNTEAFF,TGCGCCAGCAGCTTGGGGACAGGGGGCTTGATGAACACTGAAGCTTTCTTT
NA,TRBV9,TRBJ2-2,NA,CASSVHQNTGELFF,TGTGCCAGCAGCGTACACCAGAACACCGGGGAGCTGTTTTTT
NA,TRBV4-2,TRBJ2-1,TRBD2,CASSQTVSGRAYNEQFF,TGTGCCAGCAGCCAGACTGTCAGCGGGAGGGCTTACAATGAGCAGTTCTTC
many,TRBV10-3,TRBJ2-5,TRBD2,CAISGGTSGGLRFEETQYF,TGTGCCATCAGTGGGGGGACTAGCGGGGGGCTCAGGTTCGAAGAGACCCAGTACTTC
NA,TRBV6-2/TRBV6-3,TRBJ1-5,TRBD1,CASSTKTGVSNQPQHF,TGTGCCAGCAGTACCAAAACAGGGGTAAGCAATCAGCCCCAGCATTTT
many,TRBV14,TRBJ2-7,TRBD2,CASAGGYEQYF,TGTGCCAGCGCGGGGGGCTACGAGCAGTACTTC
many,TRBV12-3/TRBV12-4,TRBJ2-5,NA,CASSRDLAQETQYF,TGTGCCAGCAGTCGGGACCTCGCCCAAGAGACCCAGTACTTC
many,TRBV18,TRBJ2-7,NA,CASSPVGNEQYF,TGTGCCAGCTCACCGGTCGGGAACGAGCAGTACTTC
many,TRBV12-3/TRBV12-4,TRBJ2-7,NA,CASSFFGREAYEQYF,TGTGCCAGCAGTTTCTTCGGACGAGAGGCCTACGAGCAGTACTTC
many,TRBV6-5,TRBJ1-2,NA,CASSYEGRYGYTF,TGTGCCAGCAGTTACGAGGGACGCTATGGCTACACCTTC
many,TRBV7-9,TRBJ2-7,NA,CASSSLTRTLTYEQYF,TGTGCCAGCAGCTCCCTCACCCGGACATTGACCTACGAGCAGTACTTC
many,TRBV10-3,TRBJ2-7,NA,CAISAHKDEQYF,TGTGCCATCAGTGCTCATAAGGACGAGCAGTACTTC
many,TRBV6-5,TRBJ2-7,NA,CASSSGTEVYEQYF,TGTGCCAGCAGTTCCGGAACCGAGGTCTACGAGCAGTACTTC
NA,TRBV5-1,TRBJ2-7,NA,CASSWGVGSYEQYF,TGCGCCAGCAGCTGGGGTGTCGGTTCCTACGAGCAGTACTTC
many,TRBV7-2,TRBJ2-7,TRBD1,CASSPGQRTGAGQYF,TGTGCCAGCAGCCCCGGCCAAAGGACAGGGGCTGGGCAGTACTTC
many,TRBV9,TRBJ1-1,NA,CASSPLGGTEAFF,TGTGCCAGCAGCCCATTGGGGGGCACTGAAGCTTTCTTT
many,TRBV7-2,TRBJ2-3,NA,CASSSSNPADTQYF,TGTGCCAGCAGCTCCTCCAACCCAGCAGATACGCAGTATTTT
few,TRBV6-2/TRBV6-3,TRBJ1-1,NA,CASTLAGTNTEAFF,TGTGCCAGCACCCTAGCGGGGACAAACACTGAAGCTTTCTTT
many,TRBV6-5,TRBJ1-4,NA,CASTTGVGGSRGKLFF,TGTGCCAGCACCACCGGGGTCGGGGGCTCGCGTGGAAAACTGTTTTTT
many,TRBV15,TRBJ2-3,TRBD2,CATSRAGERGGPDTQYF,TGTGCCACCAGCAGAGCGGGGGAGCGGGGGGGCCCAGATACGCAGTATTTT
once,TRBV11-2,TRBJ2-1,NA,CASSSLGGTREQFF,TGTGCCAGCAGCTCCCTTGGGGGGACACGTGAGCAGTTCTTC
many,TRBV9,TRBJ1-1,NA,CASSVAGHLNTEAFF,TGTGCCAGCAGCGTAGCGGGACATCTGAACACTGAAGCTTTCTTT
many,TRBV12-3/TRBV12-4,TRBJ1-5,NA,CASSSGGFNQPQHF,TGTGCCAGCAGTTCCGGGGGCTTCAATCAGCCCCAGCATTTT
few,TRBV7-2,TRBJ2-7,NA,CASSLERGRGLFEQYF,TGTGCCAGCAGCTTAGAAAGGGGCAGGGGCTTATTCGAGCAGTACTTC
few,TRBV2,TRBJ2-5,NA,CASRDLRRGQETQYF,TGTGCCAGCAGAGACCTCCGGAGGGGCCAAGAGACCCAGTACTTC
many,TRBV20-1,TRBJ1-6,TRBD1,CSAGWDSYNSPLHF,TGCAGTGCGGGGTGGGACAGCTATAATTCACCCCTCCACTTT
NA,TRBV12-3/TRBV12-4,TRBJ1-2,NA,CASSLIGRWGYTF,TGTGCCAGCAGTTTGATCGGACGGTGGGGCTACACCTTC
many,TRBV6-5,TRBJ1-5,NA,CASSQGTYWPQHF,TGTGCCAGCAGCCAGGGGACCTATTGGCCCCAGCATTTT
few,TRBV11-2,TRBJ1-2,NA,CVSSQTDTGYTF,TGTGTCAGCAGCCAGACGGACACTGGCTACACCTTC
many,TRBV20-1,TRBJ2-1,TRBD2,CSARDTLAGTMWNEQFF,TGCAGTGCTAGAGATACGCTAGCGGGAACCATGTGGAATGAGCAGTTCTTC
few,TRBV30,TRBJ1-2,TRBD1,CAWTRDRRNYGYTF,TGTGCCTGGACTCGGGACAGGAGGAACTATGGCTACACCTTC
NA,TRBV11-1,TRBJ2-4,NA,CASSPREGVNIQYF,TGTGCCAGCAGTCCCCGTGAGGGGGTAAACATTCAGTACTTC